This T cell receptor beta chain is from a study of cytomegalovirus exposure and HLA in healthy donors (dated by TCRdb to the late 2010s). About the study as a whole: An earlier analysis of some 600 of the donors reported about 260 Gb of sequence data and 117 million unique TCR beta sequences obtained from roughly 180 million T cells. Roughly 300 gigabases of sequencing data and tens of millions of unique TCR sequences were included in an early release covering roughly 600 HLA-typed donors. Of the 350 to 450 genotyped donors, approximately 80% were placed in the genetic ancestry cluster associated with self-reported Caucasian donors. The study aimed to test whether cataloging public T cell receptors could reveal signatures of past pathogen exposure. The study profiled the T cell repertoires of approximately 700 subjects by immunosequencing and related them to cytomegalovirus serostatus. In addition to the first cohort of approximately 670 subjects, a separate validation cohort of 120 different subjects was used. To predict cytomegalovirus infection status, the study brought together high-throughput TCR immunosequencing, statistical association of individual TCRs with disease status, and machine learning. To study patterns of TCR occurrence, a later analysis re-analyzed previously published TCR beta repertoires from around 700 donors and added high-resolution HLA genotyping. Rather than drawing on any new phenotypic data, the later analysis identified candidate immune exposures from TCR beta sequences and the way those sequences occurred across donors. To decide whether each TCR beta V gene segment behaved as functional or pseudogenic, an earlier analysis of some 570 of the donors relied on high-throughput TCR beta sequencing. Donor age, sex, ethnicity and CMV serostatus were collected together with the repertoire data. A later genetic analysis used genome-wide SNP genotypes for about 60% of the roughly 700 donors, treating that subset as a discovery cohort. Every discovery cohort repertoire had been produced on one sequencing platform. HLA typing included class I and class II loci at four-digit resolution. The number of donors typed differed by locus, with about 629-640 for A, B, C, DRB1 and DQB1, around 500 for DQA1, under 610 for DPA1, and around 460 for DPB1. Four to six DR-DQ haplotypes were handled as single units for association and clustering, since linkage in the cohort was strong. Across 398 genotyped donors of the cohort, an average of approximately 200,000 unique TCR beta nucleotide sequences per donor were sequenced, and 15% to 20% of those sequences were non-productive. What the work shows at the level of the full study, not this receptor alone: Most TCR sequences were observed very rarely across donors, whereas some public TCRs were present in many individuals. Several of the top co-occurrence clusters appeared to be linked to parvovirus B19, influenza, CMV and Epstein-Barr virus, according to a later analysis. A later genetic analysis associated a missense DCLRE1C variant with V-gene and J-gene trimming of TCR beta chains, and an independent cohort replicated the association. In an earlier analysis of some 640 of the donors, most TCR beta V segments were observed in productive rearrangements about 90% or about 30% of the time, broadly matching IMGT annotations. A further reported finding was that TCR beta sequences accurately predicted the HLA-A and HLA-B alleles for most subjects in the first cohort. Specific HLA alleles were associated with roughly 16,000 TCR beta sequences at a false discovery rate of 0.05 in a later analysis. Because some donors lacked HLA typing at each locus, the association tests relied only on the typed subset. According to a later genetic analysis, donors in an Asian-associated ancestry cluster had fewer N-insertions in productive TCRs than the roughly 670-donor mean. A total of fewer than 200 TCR beta chains were listed by the study as associated with cytomegalovirus. In a later analysis, HLA-associated TCR beta chains showed more clonal expansion and lower generation probabilities than non-associated chains that were equally common. Roughly uniform sequencing depth across donors was assumed in presence/absence analyses, although this assumption may not hold. Some IMGT-functional V segments, including TRBV6-2 and TRBV6-3, could not be told apart with the 87-base-pair reads, so those segments were excluded. Most CMV-associated TCR beta chains appeared to be HLA-restricted in a later analysis, and the HLA associations seemed to be driven largely by CMV exposure. In this cohort, only TCR beta chains were sequenced, and detectable features were limited by the absence of alpha or paired-chain data. In vitro tests confirmed that a few of the cytomegalovirus-associated TCR beta chains recognize cytomegalovirus antigens. The authors suggested that the approach could potentially be generalized to other disease states and immunological phenotypes. Assigning TCR associations to individual alleles was difficult when HLA alleles, especially DR and DQ, strongly co-occurred. Because counts were too low, 15 to 20 rarely observed V segments, including chromosome 9 orphons, were left out of the earlier analysis of over 550 of the donors. According to a later analysis, TCR association rates differed among HLA loci, with DRB1 alleles showing the most associated TCRs and HLA-C alleles showing the fewest. The sequencing pipeline was judged likely to have produced a cluster of highly shared sequence variants as a technical artifact. Linkage disequilibrium might explain the correlated functional status among segregating V segments, but an unknown experimental factor could not be excluded. The classifier was reported to diagnose cytomegalovirus status with high specificity and sensitivity in both the original cohort and the validation cohort. The only immune exposure information available for the cohort was CMV serostatus.

The cohort comprised 666 healthy bone marrow donors. All cohort members were sampled while nominally healthy, although unrecorded immune exposures were likely present. The donor was CMV seronegative and was included in the group of a few hundred seronegative cohort members. A peripheral blood sample was collected from each donor, and TCR beta sequencing was performed on peripheral blood mononuclear cells. The Qiagen DNeasy Blood Extraction Kit was used to extract genomic DNA from the blood cell samples. Cut back by 0 bases and 3 bases, the V and J ends lie 11 bases apart. The CDR3 goes from the cysteine to the phenylalanine over 15 residues. Just the 45-base CDR3 DNA is kept, in frame starting at base 1. Reading the germline V gene gives CDR1 SGHNT and CDR2 YENEEA. This clone has a single count. It has no known antigen specificity. Base quality data are lacking; no much larger clone is found one base away.

The library came from the immunoSEQ multiplex PCR assay. For the multiplex PCR, a mixture combining 60 forward primers for TCR Vbeta segments and 13 reverse primers for TCR Jbeta segments was used. A multiplex PCR assay on genomic DNA amplified the CDR3 region of rearranged TCR beta genes. On the Illumina HiSeq System, the amplified TCR beta libraries were sequenced as 87-base-pair reads. In the authors' own workflow: In a later analysis, roughly 80 million unique TCR beta chains were counted across the 650 to 750 repertoires, and around 10 million of these chains were shared by at least two donors. To remove PCR and sequencing errors, raw reads were error-corrected and collapsed into unique sequences using a nearest-neighbor algorithm that merged closely related sequences. CDR3 sequences were aligned to IMGT reference sequences to assign V, D and J gene segments. Each retained sequence needed at least a six-nucleotide match to both a V gene segment and a J gene segment. A rearrangement counted as productive if the CDR3 had no stop codons and remained in frame with V and J, and every other rearrangement counted as non-productive. CDR3 was defined by IMGT convention, running from the second conserved V-encoded cysteine to the conserved J-encoded phenylalanine. In an earlier analysis of 550 to 650 of the donors, sequences lacking an unambiguous match to a single V gene segment were excluded. In an earlier analysis of around 590 of the donors, a V segment was called functional when productive rearrangements were above 56.7%, and segregating when the standard deviation between donors exceeded 5%. A statistical classification framework was built for diagnosing cytomegalovirus status from the catalog of TCR beta chain sequences. V and J gene assignment, in a later analysis, came from comparing TCR nucleotide sequences with IMGT/GENE-DB human TR gene sequences. In a later analysis, CDR3 sequences and most-parsimonious VDJ recombination scenarios were assigned using the TCRdist pipeline. In a later analysis, each TCR beta chain was defined by its CDR3 amino acid sequence together with its V-gene family, and reads without a unique V-gene family were excluded. To address suspected cross-contamination and a sequencing artifact, a later analysis removed around 600 highly shared, low-generation-probability nucleotide sequences. A later analysis calculated a clonal expansion index for each public chain from normalized within-repertoire ranks of inferred template counts. Generation probabilities in a later analysis came from a VDJ recombination model fitted to out-of-frame rearrangements, and those results were checked against IGoR. In a later analysis, hypergeometric tests were used to score TCR-TCR, TCR-HLA and TCR-CMV co-occurrence, with a repertoire-size bias correction applied to TCR pairs. In a later analysis, false discovery rates were estimated by permuting HLA or CMV assignments 20 times. In a later analysis, co-occurring TCRs were grouped using DBSCAN, and TCRdist sequence similarity was added for clustering within HLA-allele-positive subsets. Repertoires with fewer than 30,000 or more than 120,000 public chains were left out of co-occurrence clustering, as were about 5 repertoires with anomalous nucleotide sharing. Here the immuneACCESS table is served through TCRdb, limited to in-frame sequences with V and J called. Missing clones are a known gap in these copies; in checked studies unresolved V genes cover under half, and the rest lacks a known reason. That table gives V, J and clone size, and the DNA gave D and trimming. The sample records roughly 140,000 clones, about 80% of which are singletons. The ten largest clonotypes hold about 3.9% of the sample.

The chain employs TRBV11-3 and TRBJ1-1; matching of 5 bases hints at TRBD1 as the D gene. This TCR came from a man in his late teens or twenties in good health and CMV-seronegative. Material: PBMCs. The base sequence is TGTGCCAGCAGCTTAGACGGGTTAGGGGACACTGAAGCTTTCTTT. This gives the protein CASSLDGLGDTEAFF.